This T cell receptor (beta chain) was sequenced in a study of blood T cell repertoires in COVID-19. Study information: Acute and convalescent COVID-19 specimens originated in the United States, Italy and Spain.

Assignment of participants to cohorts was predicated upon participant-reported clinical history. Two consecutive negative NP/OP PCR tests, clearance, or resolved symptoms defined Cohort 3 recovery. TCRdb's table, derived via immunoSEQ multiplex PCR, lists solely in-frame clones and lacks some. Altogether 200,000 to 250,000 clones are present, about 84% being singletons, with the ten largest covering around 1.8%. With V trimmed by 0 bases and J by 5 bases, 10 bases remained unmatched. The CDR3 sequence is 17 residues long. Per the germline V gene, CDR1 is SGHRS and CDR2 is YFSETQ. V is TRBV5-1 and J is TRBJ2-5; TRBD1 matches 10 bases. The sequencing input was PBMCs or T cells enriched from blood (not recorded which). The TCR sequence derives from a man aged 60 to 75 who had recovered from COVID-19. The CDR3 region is CASSLGAGTGVAETQYF. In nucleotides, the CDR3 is TGCGCCAGCAGCTTGGGGGCTGGGACAGGGGTTGCGGAGACCCAGTACTTC.